The rows below give T cell receptor beta chains drawn from one sample of a study of T-cell memory formation after mild COVID-19. Each CDR3 protein is one row after TCRdb ran MiXCR on the 5' RACE reads. The sample consists of fewer than 250,000 distinct CDR3 sequences, approximately 30% of them appearing once. Sequencing used PBMCs or a T cell subset sorted from them (not recorded which). These receptors came from an adult woman who had mild COVID-19 (a few samples of this study predate the infection). Cell type and time point are not known. CDR3s include the opening cysteine and the closing phenylalanine or tryptophan. D genes are given only for firm matches. Clone size is shown for a subset of rows, as once, few, many or a class of expanded clone.

NA	TRBV18	NA	TRBJ2-1	CASSESSYNEQFF	TGTGCCAGCTCCGAAAGCTCCTACAATGAGCAGTTCTTC
NA	TRBV11-2	few	TRBJ2-3	CASSSGRSDTQYF	TGTGCCAGCAGCTCAGGCCGTTCAGATACGCAGTATTTT
NA	TRBV9	NA	TRBJ2-5	CASSVGQETQYF	TGTGCCAGCAGCGTAGGCCAAGAGACCCAGTACTTC
TRBD1	TRBV7-2	NA	TRBJ2-2	CASRQGRTGELFF	TGTGCCAGCCGACAGGGGCGAACCGGGGAGCTGTTTTTT
TRBD1	TRBV12-3/TRBV12-4	NA	TRBJ2-3	CASSFQGVMTDTQYF	TGTGCCAGCAGTTTTCAGGGGGTAATGACAGATACGCAGTATTTT
NA	TRBV6-2/TRBV6-3	few	TRBJ2-3	CASRTGGRGTSTDTQYF	TGTGCCAGCAGAACCGGTGGGAGGGGGACTAGCACAGATACGCAGTATTTT
NA	TRBV5-1	few	TRBJ2-7	CASSFLIDPGYEQYF	TGCGCCAGCAGCTTCTTAATCGATCCGGGGTACGAGCAGTACTTC
TRBD1	TRBV2	NA	TRBJ1-5	CASSGGQETNQPQHF	TGTGCCAGCAGTGGAGGACAGGAGACCAATCAGCCCCAGCATTTT
NA	TRBV18	NA	TRBJ2-5	CASSPDIKETQYF	TGTGCCAGCTCACCAGACATAAAAGAGACCCAGTACTTC
NA	TRBV20-1	NA	TRBJ1-3	CSAPKYSAGNTIYF	TGCAGTGCCCCGAAATACTCTGCTGGAAACACCATATATTTT
NA	TRBV27	few	TRBJ2-1	CASSPGDGYNEQFF	TGTGCCAGCAGTCCCGGGGACGGATACAATGAGCAGTTCTTC
TRBD2	TRBV6-2/TRBV6-3	NA	TRBJ2-1	CASTPQAGVYNEQFF	TGTGCCAGCACCCCTCAAGCGGGAGTATACAATGAGCAGTTCTTC
NA	TRBV5-1	once	TRBJ2-7	CASSVGGTREYEQYF	TGTGCCAGCAGCGTAGGAGGGACACGGGAATACGAGCAGTACTTC
NA	TRBV2	NA	TRBJ1-2	CASSVPGHYGYTF	TGTGCCAGCAGTGTGCCGGGGCACTATGGCTACACCTTC
NA	TRBV9	NA	TRBJ1-3	CASSFQNTIYF	TGTGCCAGCAGCTTTCAAAACACCATATATTTT
NA	TRBV10-3	NA	TRBJ2-7	CAISAGSGYEQYF	TGTGCCATCAGTGCAGGGTCAGGGTACGAGCAGTACTTC
NA	TRBV7-3	NA	TRBJ2-3	CASSLDPALTSTDTQYF	TGTGCCAGCAGCTTAGACCCAGCGCTTACTAGCACAGATACGCAGTATTTT
NA	TRBV12-3/TRBV12-4	NA	TRBJ2-5	CASSLGYADEGETQYF	TGTGCCAGCAGTTTGGGTTACGCGGACGAGGGGGAGACCCAGTACTTC
TRBD2	TRBV7-3	few	TRBJ2-1	CASSSHGGSSYNEQFF	TGTGCCAGCAGCTCTCACGGGGGGAGCTCCTACAATGAGCAGTTCTTC
TRBD2	TRBV5-4	NA	TRBJ2-2	CASSLDYSSGSTGELFF	TGTGCCAGCAGCTTGGACTATTCGAGCGGGAGCACCGGGGAGCTGTTTTTT